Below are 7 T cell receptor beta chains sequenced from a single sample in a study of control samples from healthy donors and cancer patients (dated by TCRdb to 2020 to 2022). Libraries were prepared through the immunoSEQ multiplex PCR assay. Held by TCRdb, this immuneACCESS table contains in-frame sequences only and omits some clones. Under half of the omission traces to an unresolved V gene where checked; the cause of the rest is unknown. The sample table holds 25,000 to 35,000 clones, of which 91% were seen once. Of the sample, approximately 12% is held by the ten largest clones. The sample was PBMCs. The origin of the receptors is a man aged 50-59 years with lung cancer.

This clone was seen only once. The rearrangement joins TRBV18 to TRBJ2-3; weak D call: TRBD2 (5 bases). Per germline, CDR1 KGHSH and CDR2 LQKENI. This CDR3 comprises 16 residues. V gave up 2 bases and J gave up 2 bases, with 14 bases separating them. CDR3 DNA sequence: TGTGCCAGCTCACCATACGATGCCGGACTCACAGATACGCAGTATTTT. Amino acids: CASSPYDAGLTDTQYF.

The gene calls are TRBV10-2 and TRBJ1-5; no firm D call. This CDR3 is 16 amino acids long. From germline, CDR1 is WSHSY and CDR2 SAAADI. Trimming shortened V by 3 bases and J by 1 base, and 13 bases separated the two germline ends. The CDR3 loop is CASSEPAIGSNQPQHF. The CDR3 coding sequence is TGCGCCAGCAGTGAACCAGCAATTGGGAGCAATCAGCCCCAGCATTTT.

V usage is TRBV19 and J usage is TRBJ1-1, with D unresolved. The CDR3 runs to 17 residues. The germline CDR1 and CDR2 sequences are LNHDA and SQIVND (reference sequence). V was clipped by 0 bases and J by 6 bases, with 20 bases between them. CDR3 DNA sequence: TGTGCCAGTAGTATAGACGGACCTTTTAGCGGAAGCCCTGAAGCTTTCTTT. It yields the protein CASSIDGPFSGSPEAFF. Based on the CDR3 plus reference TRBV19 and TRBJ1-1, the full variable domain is DGGITQSPKYLFRKEGQNVTLSCEQNLNHDAMYWYRQDPGQGLRLIYYSQIVNDFQKGDIAEGYSVSREKKESFPLTVTSAQKNPTAFYLCASSIDGPFSGSPEAFFGQGTRLTVV.

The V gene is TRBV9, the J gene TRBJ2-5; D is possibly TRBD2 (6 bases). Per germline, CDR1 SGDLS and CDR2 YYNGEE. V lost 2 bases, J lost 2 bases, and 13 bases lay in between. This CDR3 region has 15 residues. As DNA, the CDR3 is TGTGCCAGCAGCGTCCGCGGGACCCCACAAGAGACCCAGTACTTC. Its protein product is CASSVRGTPQETQYF.

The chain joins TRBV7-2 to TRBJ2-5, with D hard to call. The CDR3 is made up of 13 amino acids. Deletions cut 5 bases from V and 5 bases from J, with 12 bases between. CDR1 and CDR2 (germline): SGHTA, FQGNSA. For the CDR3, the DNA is TGTGCCAGCAGCCGGACCGAATCGGAGACCCAGTACTTC. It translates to CASSRTESETQYF.

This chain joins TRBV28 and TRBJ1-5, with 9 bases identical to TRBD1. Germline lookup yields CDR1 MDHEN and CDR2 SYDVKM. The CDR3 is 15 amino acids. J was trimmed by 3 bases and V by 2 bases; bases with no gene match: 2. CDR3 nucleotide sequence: TGTGCCAGCAGTTTAAGGACAGGGGTCAATCAGCCCCAGCATTTT. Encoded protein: CASSLRTGVNQPQHF. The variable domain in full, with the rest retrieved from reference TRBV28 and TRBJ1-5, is DVKVTQSSRYLVKRTGEKVFLECVQDMDHENMFWYRQDPGLGLRLIYFSYDVKMKEKGDIPEGYSVSREKKERFSLILESASTNQTSMYLCASSLRTGVNQPQHFGDGTRLSIL.

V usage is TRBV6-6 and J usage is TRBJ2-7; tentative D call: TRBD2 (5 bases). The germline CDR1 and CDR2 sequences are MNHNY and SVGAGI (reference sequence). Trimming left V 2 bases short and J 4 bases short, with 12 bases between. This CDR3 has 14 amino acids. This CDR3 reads CASSYHGNIYEQYF. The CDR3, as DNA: TGTGCCAGCAGTTACCACGGGAATATTTACGAGCAGTACTTC.